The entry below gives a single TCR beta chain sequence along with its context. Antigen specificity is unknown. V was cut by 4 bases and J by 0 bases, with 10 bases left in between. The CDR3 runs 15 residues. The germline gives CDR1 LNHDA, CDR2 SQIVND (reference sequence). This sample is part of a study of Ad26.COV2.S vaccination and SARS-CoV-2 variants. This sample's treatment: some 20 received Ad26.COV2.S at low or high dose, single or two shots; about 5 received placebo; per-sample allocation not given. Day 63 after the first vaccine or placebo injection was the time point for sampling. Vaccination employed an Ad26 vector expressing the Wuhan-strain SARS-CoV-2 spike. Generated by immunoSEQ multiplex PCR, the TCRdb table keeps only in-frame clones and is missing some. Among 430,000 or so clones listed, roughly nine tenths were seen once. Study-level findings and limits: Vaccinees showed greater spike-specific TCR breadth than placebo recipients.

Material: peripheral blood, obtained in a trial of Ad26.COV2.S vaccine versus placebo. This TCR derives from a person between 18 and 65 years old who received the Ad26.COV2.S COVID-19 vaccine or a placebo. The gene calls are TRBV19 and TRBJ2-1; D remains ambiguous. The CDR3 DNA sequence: TGTGCCAGTAGTAGGGGTCGGAGCTCCTACAATGAGCAGTTCTTC. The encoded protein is CASSRGRSSYNEQFF.